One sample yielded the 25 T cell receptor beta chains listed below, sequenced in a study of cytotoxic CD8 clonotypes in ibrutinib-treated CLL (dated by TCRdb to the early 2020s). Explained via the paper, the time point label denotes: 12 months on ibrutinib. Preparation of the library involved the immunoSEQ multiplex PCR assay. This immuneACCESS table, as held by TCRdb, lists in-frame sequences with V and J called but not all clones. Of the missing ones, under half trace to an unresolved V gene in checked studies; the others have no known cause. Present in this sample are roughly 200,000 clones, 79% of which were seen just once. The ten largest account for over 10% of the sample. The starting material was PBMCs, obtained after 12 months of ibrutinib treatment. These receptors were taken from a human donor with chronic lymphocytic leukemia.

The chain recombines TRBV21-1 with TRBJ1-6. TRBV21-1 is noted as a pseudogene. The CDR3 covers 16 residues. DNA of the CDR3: TGTGCCAGCAGCAAGGTAAGGTTTGAAGGTAATTCACCCCTCCACTTT. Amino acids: CASSKVRFEGNSPLHF.

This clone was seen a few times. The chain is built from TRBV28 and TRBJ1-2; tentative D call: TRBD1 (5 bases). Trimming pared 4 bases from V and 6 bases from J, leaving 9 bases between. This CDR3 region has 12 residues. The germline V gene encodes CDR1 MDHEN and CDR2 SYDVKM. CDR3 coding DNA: TGTGCCAGCAGTTGGCAGGGCCATGGCTACACCTTC. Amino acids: CASSWQGHGYTF.

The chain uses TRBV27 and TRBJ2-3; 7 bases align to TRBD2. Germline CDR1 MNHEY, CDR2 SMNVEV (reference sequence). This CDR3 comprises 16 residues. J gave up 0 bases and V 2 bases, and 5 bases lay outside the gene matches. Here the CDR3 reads CASSLAGAFSTDTQYF. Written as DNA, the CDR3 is TGTGCCAGCAGTTTAGCGGGAGCCTTCAGCACAGATACGCAGTATTTT.

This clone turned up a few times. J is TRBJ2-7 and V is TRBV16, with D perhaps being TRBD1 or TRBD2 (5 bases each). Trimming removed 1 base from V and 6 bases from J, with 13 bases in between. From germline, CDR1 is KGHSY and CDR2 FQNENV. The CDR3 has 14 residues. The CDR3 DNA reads TGTGCCAGCAGCCAATTTGGGACCAAGGCCGAGCAGTACTTC. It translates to CASSQFGTKAEQYF.

The CDR3 loop is CASSLGGTSWYEQYF. The DNA of the CDR3 is TGCGCCAGCAGCTTGGGAGGGACAAGTTGGTACGAGCAGTACTTC. The chain uses TRBV5-1 and TRBJ2-7, with D perhaps TRBD1 (6 bases). With 0 bases removed from V and 4 bases from J, the gap between germline ends came to 14 bases. Germline CDR1 and CDR2: SGHRS and YFSETQ. The CDR3 has 15 residues.

CDR3 amino acids: CAWSVKFSGNTIYF. The DNA of the CDR3 is TGTGCCTGGAGTGTAAAGTTCTCTGGAAACACCATATATTTT. J is TRBJ1-3 and V is TRBV30; D is undetermined. This CDR3 spans 14 amino acids. CDR1 is GTSNPN and CDR2 is SVGIG in the germline V gene (reference sequence). Trimming took off 0 bases at V and 0 bases at J, with 6 bases between the two ends.

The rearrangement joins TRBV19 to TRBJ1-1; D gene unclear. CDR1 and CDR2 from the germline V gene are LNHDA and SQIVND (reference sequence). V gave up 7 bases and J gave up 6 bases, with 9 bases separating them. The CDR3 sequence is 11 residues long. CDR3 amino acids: CASTTVAEAFF. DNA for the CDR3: TGTGCCAGTACCACGGTTGCTGAAGCTTTCTTT.

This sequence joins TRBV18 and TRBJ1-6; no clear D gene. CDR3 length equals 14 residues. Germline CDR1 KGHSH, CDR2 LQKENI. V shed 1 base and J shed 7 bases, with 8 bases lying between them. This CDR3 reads CASSPQGSNSPLHF. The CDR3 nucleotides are TGTGCCAGCTCACCACAAGGGTCCAATTCACCCCTCCACTTT.

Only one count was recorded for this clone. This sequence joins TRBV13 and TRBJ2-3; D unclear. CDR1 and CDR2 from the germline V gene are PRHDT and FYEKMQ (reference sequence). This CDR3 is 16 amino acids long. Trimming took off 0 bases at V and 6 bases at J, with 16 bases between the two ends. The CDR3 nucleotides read TGTGCCAGCAGCTTAGGGTCTGTCGTGGGGTGGGATACGCAGTATTTT. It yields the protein CASSLGSVVGWDTQYF.

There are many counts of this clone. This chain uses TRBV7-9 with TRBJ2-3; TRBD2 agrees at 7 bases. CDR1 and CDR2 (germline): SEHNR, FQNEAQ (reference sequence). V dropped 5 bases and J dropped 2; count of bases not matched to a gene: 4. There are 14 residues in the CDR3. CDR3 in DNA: TGTGCCAGCAGCAGCGGGACGGCCACAGATACGCAGTATTTT. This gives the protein CASSSGTATDTQYF. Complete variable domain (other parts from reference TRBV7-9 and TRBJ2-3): DTGVSQNPRHKITKRGQNVTFRCDPISEHNRLYWYRQTLGQGPEFLTYFQNEAQLEKSRLLSDRFSAERPKGSFSTLEIQRTEQGDSAMYLCASSSGTATDTQYFGPGTRLTVL.

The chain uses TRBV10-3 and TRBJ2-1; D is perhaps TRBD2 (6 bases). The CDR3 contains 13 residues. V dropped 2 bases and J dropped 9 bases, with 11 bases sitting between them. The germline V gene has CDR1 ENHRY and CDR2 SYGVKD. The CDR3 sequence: CAISEVNGGEQFF. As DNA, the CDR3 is TGTGCCATCAGTGAGGTTAACGGGGGTGAGCAGTTCTTC.

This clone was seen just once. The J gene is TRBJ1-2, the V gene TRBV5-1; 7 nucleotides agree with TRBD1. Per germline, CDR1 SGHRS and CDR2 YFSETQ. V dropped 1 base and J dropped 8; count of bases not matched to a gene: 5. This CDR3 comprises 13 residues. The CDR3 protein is CASSLTGVDGYTF. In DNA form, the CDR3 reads TGCGCCAGCAGCTTGACAGGGGTAGACGGCTACACCTTC. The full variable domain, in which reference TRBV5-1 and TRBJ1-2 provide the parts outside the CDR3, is KAGVTQTPRYLIKTRGQQVTLSCSPISGHRSVSWYQQTPGQGLQFLFEYFSETQRNKGNFPGRFSGRQFSNSRSEMNVSTLELGDSALYLCASSLTGVDGYTFGSGTRLTVV.

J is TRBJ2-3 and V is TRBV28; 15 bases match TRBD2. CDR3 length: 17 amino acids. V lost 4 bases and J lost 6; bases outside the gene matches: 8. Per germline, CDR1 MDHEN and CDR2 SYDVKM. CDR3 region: CASSSPGLAGGPDTQYF. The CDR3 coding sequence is TGTGCCAGCAGTTCACCCGGACTAGCGGGAGGGCCGGATACGCAGTATTTT.

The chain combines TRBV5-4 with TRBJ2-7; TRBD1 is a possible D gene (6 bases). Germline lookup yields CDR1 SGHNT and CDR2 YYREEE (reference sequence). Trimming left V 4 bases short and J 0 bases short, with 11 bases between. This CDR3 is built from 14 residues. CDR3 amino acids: CASSVRDNSYEQYF. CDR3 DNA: TGTGCCAGCAGCGTCCGGGACAACTCCTACGAGCAGTACTTC. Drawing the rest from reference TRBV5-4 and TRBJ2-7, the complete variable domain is ETGVTQSPTHLIKTRGQQVTLRCSSQSGHNTVSWYQQALGQGPQFIFQYYREEENGRGNFPPRFSGLQFPNYSSELNVNALELDDSALYLCASSVRDNSYEQYFGPGTRLTVT.

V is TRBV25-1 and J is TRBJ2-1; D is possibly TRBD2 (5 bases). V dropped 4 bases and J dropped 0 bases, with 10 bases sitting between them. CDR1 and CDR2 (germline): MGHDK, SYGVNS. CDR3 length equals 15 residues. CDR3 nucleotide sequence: TGTGCCAGCAGTGGGACTGAGAGCTCCTACAATGAGCAGTTCTTC. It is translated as CASSGTESSYNEQFF.

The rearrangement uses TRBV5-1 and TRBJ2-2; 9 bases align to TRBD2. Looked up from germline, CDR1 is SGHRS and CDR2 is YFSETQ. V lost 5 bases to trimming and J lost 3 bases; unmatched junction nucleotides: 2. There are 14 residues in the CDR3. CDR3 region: CASRLAGHTGELFF. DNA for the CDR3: TGCGCCAGCAGACTAGCGGGCCACACCGGGGAGCTGTTTTTT.

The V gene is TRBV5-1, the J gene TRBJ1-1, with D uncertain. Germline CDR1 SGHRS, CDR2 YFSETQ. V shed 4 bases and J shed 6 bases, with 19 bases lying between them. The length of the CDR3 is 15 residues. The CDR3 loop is CASSPPFSGVSEAFF. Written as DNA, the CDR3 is TGCGCCAGCAGCCCCCCTTTTAGTGGAGTTTCTGAAGCTTTCTTT.

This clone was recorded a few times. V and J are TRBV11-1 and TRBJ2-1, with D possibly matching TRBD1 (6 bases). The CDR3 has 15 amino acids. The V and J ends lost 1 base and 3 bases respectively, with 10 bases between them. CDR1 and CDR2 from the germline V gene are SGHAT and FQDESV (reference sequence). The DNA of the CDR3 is TGTGCCAGCAGCTTAGGGCAGGGGCTCTACAATGAGCAGTTCTTC. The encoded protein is CASSLGQGLYNEQFF.

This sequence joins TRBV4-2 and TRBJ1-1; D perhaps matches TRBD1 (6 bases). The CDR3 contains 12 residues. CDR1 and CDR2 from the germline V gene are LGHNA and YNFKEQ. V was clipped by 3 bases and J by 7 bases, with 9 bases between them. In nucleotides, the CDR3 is TGTGCCAGCAGCCAGAGGACAGATGAAGCTTTCTTT. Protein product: CASSQRTDEAFF.

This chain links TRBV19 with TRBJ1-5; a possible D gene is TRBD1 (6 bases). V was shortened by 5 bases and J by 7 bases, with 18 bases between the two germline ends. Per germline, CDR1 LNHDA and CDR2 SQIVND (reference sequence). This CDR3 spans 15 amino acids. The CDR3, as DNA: TGTGCCAGTAGTTCCTTTATGGGGGGCCACCAGCCCCAGCATTTT. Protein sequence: CASSSFMGGHQPQHF.

CDR3 nucleotides: TGTGCCAGTAGAACAGGGGAGGCTCAGCCCCAGCATTTT. Translation gives CASRTGEAQPQHF. The chain couples TRBV19 to TRBJ1-5, with 7 bases matching TRBD1. This CDR3 contains 13 residues. Looked up from germline, CDR1 is LNHDA and CDR2 is SQIVND (reference sequence). Losses at the gene ends were 6 bases for V and 6 bases for J; bases not matched to a gene: 5.

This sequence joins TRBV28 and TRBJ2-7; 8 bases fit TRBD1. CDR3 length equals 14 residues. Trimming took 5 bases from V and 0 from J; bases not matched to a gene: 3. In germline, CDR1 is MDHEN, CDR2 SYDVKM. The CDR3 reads CASSGDRSSYEQYF. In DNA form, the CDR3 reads TGTGCCAGCAGTGGGGACAGGAGCTCCTACGAGCAGTACTTC. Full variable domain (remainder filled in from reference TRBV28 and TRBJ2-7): DVKVTQSSRYLVKRTGEKVFLECVQDMDHENMFWYRQDPGLGLRLIYFSYDVKMKEKGDIPEGYSVSREKKERFSLILESASTNQTSMYLCASSGDRSSYEQYFGPGTRLTVT.

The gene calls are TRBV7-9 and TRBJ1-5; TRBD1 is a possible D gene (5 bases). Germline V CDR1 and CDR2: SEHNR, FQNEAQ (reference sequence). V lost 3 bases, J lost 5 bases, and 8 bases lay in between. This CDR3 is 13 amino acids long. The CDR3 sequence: CASSFGGDQPQHF. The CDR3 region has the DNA TGTGCCAGCAGCTTCGGAGGGGATCAGCCCCAGCATTTT.

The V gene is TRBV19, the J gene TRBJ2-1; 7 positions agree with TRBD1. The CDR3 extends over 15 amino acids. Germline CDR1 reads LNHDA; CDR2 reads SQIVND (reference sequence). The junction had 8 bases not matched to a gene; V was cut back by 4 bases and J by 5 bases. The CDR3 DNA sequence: TGTGCCAGTAGTAGGGAGACAGGGTCCCACAATGAGCAGTTCTTC. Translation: CASSRETGSHNEQFF.

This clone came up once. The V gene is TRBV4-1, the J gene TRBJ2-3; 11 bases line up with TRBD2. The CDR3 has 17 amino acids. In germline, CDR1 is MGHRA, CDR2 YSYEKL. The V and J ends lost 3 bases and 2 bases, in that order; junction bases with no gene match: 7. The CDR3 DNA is TGCGCCAGCAGCCAGCCCAGACTAGCGGGATCCACAGATACGCAGTATTTT. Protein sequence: CASSQPRLAGSTDTQYF.